This note documents a single TCR beta chain sequence. Its specificity is not known. The record originates from a study of T cell responses to AZD1222 COVID-19 vaccine. V gave up 5 bases and J gave up 6 bases; unmatched junction bases: 7. The CDR3 is made up of 15 amino acids. In germline, CDR1 is SGHAT, CDR2 FQNNGV. Only in-frame clones appear in the TCRdb table, and some are missing; sequencing was by immunoSEQ multiplex PCR. There are approximately 220,000 clones in the sample; about 92% occur only once, and 0.95% to 1.1% lies in the top ten. Study-wide results and limits: Epitopes outside B.1.351 and B.1.1.7 mutated regions reportedly drew nearly half of spike TCRs. The breadth and depth of Spike-specific TCRs increased once two AZD1222 doses had been given. Clonal diversity was possibly underestimated, and white British individuals and females predominated among donors. Spike-wide coverage was observed for vaccine-associated CD4 TCRs, with dominant responses at 160-218 and 743-854.

The chain recombines TRBV11-2 with TRBJ2-3, with 11 bases fitting TRBD2. The sequence came from an adult in good health. This material consisted of peripheral blood, taken on day 0 of MenACWY control vaccination. The CDR3 here is CASSNSGGALDTQYF. Written as DNA, the CDR3 is TGTGCCAGCAGCAATAGCGGGGGGGCCCTCGATACGCAGTATTTT.